This entry describes one TCR beta chain. Its antigen is unidentified. The CDR3 loop spans 12 amino acids. CDR1 is MDHEN and CDR2 is SYDVKM in the germline V gene. V was trimmed by 2 bases and J by 10 bases, leaving 9 bases between them. Data came from immunoSEQ multiplex PCR; TCRdb stores just in-frame clones and leaves some out. The data contain around 30,000 clones, over 90% of them singletons. The sample comes from a study of OX40 agonist ivuxolimab in advanced cancers. Findings and caveats of the study: In CD8+ T cells, expanded clones were on average more numerous than in CD4+. At 0.1 to 3.0 mg/kg, CD4+ and CD8+ blood T cells expanded clonally by week 6.

Systemic immunosuppression or autoimmune disease history was grounds to exclude patients. Samples were taken at baseline and on day 1 of cycles 4 and 7. The sequence came from an adult with an advanced solid tumor such as melanoma, head and neck, liver or kidney cancer. The chain uses TRBV28 and TRBJ2-1, with unresolved D. This specimen was CD4+ or CD8+ T cells sorted from blood, taken in a trial of the OX40 agonist ivuxolimab. This CDR3 is CASSLPEGEQFF. The CDR3 nucleotides read TGTGCCAGCAGTTTACCGGAAGGCGAGCAGTTCTTC.